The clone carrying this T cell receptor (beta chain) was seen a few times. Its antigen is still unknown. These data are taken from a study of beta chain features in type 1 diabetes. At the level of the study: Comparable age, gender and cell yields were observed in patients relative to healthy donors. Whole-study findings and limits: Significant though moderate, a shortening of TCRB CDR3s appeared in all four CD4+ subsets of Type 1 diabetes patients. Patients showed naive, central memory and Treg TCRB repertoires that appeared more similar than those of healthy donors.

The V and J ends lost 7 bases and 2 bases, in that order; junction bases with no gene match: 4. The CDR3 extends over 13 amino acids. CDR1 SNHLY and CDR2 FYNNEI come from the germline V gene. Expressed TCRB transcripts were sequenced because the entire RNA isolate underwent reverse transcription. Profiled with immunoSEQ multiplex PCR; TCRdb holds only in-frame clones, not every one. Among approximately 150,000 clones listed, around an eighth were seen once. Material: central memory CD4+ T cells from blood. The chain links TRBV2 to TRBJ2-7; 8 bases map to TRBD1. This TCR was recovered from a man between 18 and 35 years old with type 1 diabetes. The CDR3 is CASKAGGTYEQYF. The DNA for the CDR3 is TGTGCCAGCAAGGCAGGGGGCACCTACGAGCAGTACTTC.